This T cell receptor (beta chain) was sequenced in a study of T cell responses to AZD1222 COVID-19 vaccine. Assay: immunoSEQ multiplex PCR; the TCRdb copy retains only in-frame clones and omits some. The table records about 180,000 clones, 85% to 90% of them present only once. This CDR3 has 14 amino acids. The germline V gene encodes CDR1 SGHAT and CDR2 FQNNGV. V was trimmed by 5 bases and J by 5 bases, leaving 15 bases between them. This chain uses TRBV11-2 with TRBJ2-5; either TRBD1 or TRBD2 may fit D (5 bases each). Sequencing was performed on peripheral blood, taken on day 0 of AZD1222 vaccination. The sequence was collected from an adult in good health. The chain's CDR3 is CASSTDSWGETQYF. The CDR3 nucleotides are TGTGCCAGCAGCACTGACAGTTGGGGGGAGACCCAGTACTTC. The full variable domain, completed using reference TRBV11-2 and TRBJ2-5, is EAGVAQSPRYKIIEKRQSVAFWCNPISGHATLYWYQQILGQGPKLLIQFQNNGVVDDSQLPKDRFSAERLKGVDSTLKIQPAKLEDSAVYLCASSTDSWGETQYFGPGTRLLVL.